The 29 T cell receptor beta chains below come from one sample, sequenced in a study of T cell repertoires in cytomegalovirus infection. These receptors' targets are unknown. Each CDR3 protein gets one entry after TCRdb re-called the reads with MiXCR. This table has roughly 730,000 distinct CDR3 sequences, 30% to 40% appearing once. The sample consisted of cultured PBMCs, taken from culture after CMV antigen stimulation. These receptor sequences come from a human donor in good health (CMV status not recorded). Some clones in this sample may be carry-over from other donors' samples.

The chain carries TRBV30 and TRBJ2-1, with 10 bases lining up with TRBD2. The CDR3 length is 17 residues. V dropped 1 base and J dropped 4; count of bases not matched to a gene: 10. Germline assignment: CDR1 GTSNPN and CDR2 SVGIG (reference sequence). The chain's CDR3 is CAWSDPTAGGPYNEQFF. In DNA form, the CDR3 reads TGTGCCTGGAGTGACCCCACAGCGGGAGGGCCGTACAATGAGCAGTTCTTC. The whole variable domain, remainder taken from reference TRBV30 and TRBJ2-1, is SQTIHQWPATLVQPVGSPLSLECTVEGTSNPNLYWYRQAAGRGLQLLFYSVGIGQISSEVPQNLSASRPQDRQFILSSKKLLLSDSGFYLCAWSDPTAGGPYNEQFFGPGTRLTVL.

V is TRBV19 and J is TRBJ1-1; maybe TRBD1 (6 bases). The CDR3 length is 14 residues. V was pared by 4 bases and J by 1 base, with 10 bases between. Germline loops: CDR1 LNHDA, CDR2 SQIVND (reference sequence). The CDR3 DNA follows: TGTGCCAGTAGTAGGAACAGGGCGAACACTGAAGCTTTCTTT. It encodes CASSRNRANTEAFF.

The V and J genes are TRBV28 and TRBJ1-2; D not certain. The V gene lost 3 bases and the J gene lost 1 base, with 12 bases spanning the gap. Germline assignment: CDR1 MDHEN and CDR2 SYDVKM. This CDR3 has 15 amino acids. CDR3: CASSFPGGRNYGYTF. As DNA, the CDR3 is TGTGCCAGCAGTTTCCCCGGCGGCCGTAACTATGGCTACACCTTC.

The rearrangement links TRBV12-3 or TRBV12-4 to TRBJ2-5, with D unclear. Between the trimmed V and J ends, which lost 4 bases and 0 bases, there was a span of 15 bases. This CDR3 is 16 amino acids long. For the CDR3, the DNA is TGTGCCAGCAGTTCGCCCCAGGAGCCCAACCAAGAGACCCAGTACTTC. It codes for CASSSPQEPNQETQYF.

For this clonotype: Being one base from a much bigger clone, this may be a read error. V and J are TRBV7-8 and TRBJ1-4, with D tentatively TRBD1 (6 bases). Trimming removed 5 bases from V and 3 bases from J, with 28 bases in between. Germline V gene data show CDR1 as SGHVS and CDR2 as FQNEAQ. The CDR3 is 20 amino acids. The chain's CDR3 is CASSRDINRVGFAANEKLFF. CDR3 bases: TGTGCCAGCAGCAGGGACATAAACAGGGTTGGATTTGCAGCTAATGAAAAACTGTTTTTT.

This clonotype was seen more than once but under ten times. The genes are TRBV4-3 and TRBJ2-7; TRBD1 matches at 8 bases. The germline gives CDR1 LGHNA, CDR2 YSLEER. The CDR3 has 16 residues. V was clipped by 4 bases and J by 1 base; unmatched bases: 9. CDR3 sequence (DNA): TGCGCCAGCAGCCGGATCACGACAGGGGCGTCCTACGAGCAGTACTTC. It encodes CASSRITTGASYEQYF.

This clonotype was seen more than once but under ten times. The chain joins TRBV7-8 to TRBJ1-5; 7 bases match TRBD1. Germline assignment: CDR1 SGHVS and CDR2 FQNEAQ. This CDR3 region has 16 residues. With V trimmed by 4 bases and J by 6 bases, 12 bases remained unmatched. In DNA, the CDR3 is TGTGCCAGCAGCTCCAGGACAGGCCCCACGGGTCAGCCCCAGCATTTT. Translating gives CASSSRTGPTGQPQHF.

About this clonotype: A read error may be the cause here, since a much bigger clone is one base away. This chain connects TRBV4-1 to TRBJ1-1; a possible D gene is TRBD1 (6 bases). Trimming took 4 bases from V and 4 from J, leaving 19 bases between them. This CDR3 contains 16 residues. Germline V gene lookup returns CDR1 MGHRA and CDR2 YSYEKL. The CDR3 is CASSPFGHRGGTEAFF. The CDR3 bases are TGCGCCAGCAGCCCGTTTGGACACCGAGGGGGCACTGAAGCTTTCTTT.

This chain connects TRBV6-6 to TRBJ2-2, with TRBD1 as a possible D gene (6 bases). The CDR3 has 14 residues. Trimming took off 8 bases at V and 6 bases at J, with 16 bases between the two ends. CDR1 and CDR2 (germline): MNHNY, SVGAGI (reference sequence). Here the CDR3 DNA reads TGTGCCAGCCAAAGGGCGTACAGGGCCGGGGAGCTGTTTTTT. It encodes CASQRAYRAGELFF.

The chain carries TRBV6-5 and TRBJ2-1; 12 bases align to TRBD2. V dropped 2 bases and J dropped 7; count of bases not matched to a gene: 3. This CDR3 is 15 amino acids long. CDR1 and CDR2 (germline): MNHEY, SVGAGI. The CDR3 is CASSYLAGGRNEQFF. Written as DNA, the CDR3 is TGTGCCAGCAGTTACCTAGCGGGAGGGCGTAATGAGCAGTTCTTC.

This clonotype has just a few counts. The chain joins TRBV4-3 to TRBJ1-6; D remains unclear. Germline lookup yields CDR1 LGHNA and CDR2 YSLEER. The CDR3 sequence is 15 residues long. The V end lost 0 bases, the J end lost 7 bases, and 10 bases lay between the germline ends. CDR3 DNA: TGCGCCAGCAGCCAAGAGTACAGTAGGAATTCACCCCTCCACTTT. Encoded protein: CASSQEYSRNSPLHF.

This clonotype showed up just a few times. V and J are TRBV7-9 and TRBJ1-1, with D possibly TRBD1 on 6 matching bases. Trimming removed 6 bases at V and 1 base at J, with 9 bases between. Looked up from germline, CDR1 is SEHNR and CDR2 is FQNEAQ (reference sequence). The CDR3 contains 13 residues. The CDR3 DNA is TGTGCCAGCAGAAAAGGGGGGAACACTGAAGCTTTCTTT. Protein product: CASRKGGNTEAFF.

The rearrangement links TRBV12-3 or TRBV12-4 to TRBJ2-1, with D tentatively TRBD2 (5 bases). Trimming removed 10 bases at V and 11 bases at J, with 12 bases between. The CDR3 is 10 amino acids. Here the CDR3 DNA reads TGTGCCACTGATCGAGGGAAGCAGTTCTTC. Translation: CATDRGKQFF.

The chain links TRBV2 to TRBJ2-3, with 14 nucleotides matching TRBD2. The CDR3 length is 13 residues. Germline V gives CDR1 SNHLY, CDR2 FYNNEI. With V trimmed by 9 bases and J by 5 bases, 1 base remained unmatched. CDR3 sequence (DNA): TGTGCCAGAGGGACTAGCGGGGGAGATACGCAGTATTTT. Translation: CARGTSGGDTQYF.

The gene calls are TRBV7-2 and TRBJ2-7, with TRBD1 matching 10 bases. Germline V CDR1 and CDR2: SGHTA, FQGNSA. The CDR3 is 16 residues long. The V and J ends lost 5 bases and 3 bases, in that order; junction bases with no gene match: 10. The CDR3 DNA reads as TGTGCCAGCAGCCGAAGGGTCGGGACAGGGGTCTACGAGCAGTACTTC. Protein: CASSRRVGTGVYEQYF.

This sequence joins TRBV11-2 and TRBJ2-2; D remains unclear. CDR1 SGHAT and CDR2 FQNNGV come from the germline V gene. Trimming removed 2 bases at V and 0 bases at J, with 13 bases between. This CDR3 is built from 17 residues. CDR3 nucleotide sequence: TGTGCCAGCAGCTTAAGGTGGTCTGGGGCGAACACCGGGGAGCTGTTTTTT. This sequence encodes CASSLRWSGANTGELFF.

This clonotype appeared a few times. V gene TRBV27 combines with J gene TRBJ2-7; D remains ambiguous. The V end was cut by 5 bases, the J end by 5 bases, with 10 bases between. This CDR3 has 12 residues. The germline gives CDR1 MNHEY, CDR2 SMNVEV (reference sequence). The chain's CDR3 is CASSAGGHEQYF. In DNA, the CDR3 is TGTGCCAGCAGTGCCGGCGGACACGAGCAGTACTTC.

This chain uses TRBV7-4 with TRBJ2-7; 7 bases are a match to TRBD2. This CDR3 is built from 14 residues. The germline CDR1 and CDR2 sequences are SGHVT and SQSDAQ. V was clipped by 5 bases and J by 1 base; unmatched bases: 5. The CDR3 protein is CASSPKAGSYEQYF. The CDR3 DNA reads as TGTGCCAGCAGCCCGAAAGCGGGGTCCTACGAGCAGTACTTC.

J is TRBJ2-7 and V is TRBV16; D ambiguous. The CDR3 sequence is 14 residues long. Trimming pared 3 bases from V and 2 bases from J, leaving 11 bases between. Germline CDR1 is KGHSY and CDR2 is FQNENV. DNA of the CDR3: TGTGCCAGCAGCCACCCTACAAATCCCTACGAGCAGTACTTC. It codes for CASSHPTNPYEQYF.

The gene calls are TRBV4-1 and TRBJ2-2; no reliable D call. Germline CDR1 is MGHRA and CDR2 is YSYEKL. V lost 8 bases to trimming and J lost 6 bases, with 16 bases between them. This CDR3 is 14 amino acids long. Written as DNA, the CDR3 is TGCGCCAGCGGCCTGGGGTCGGTGGCCGGGGAGCTGTTTTTT. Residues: CASGLGSVAGELFF.

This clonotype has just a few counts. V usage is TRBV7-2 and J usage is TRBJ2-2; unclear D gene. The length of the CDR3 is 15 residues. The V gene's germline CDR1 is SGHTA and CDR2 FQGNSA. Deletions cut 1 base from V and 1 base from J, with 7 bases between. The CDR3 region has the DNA TGTGCCAGCAGCTTAGTTGCAGGGAACACCGGGGAGCTGTTTTTT. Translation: CASSLVAGNTGELFF.

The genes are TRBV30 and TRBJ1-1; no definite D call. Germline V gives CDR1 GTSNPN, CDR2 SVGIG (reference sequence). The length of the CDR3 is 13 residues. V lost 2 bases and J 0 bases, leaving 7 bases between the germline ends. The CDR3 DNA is TGTGCCTGGAGTCCTAGGGTGAACACTGAAGCTTTCTTT. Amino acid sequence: CAWSPRVNTEAFF.

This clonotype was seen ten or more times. CDR3 residues: CASSPTSGSTDTQYF. The CDR3 nucleotides are TGTGCCAGCAGCCCGACTAGCGGTAGCACAGATACGCAGTATTTT. V and J are TRBV12-3 or TRBV12-4 and TRBJ2-3; TRBD2 matches at 9 bases. V lost 6 bases, J lost 0 bases, and 4 bases stayed unmatched. The CDR3 runs to 15 residues.

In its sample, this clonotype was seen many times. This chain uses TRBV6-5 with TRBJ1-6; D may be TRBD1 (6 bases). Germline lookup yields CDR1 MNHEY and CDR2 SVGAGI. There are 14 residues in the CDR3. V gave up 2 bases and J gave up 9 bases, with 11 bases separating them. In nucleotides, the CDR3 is TGTGCCAGCAGTTACGGGGGCGGGGGTTCACCCCTCCACTTT. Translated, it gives CASSYGGGGSPLHF.

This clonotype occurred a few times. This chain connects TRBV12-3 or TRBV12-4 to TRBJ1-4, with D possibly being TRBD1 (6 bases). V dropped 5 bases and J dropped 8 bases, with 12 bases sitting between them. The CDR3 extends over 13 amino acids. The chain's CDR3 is CASSVQGSEKLFF. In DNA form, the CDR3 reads TGTGCCAGCAGTGTACAGGGATCGGAAAAACTGTTTTTT.

For the CDR3, the DNA is TGTGCTAGTGGTTTGAGGCTCGGCCCGAAAGATACGCAGTATTTT. Translating gives CASGLRLGPKDTQYF. The chain combines TRBV12-5 with TRBJ2-3; unclear D gene. V lost 2 bases and J 5 bases, leaving 14 bases between the germline ends. The V gene's germline CDR1 is LGHNT and CDR2 FRNRAP. The CDR3 is made up of 15 amino acids. The full variable domain, its missing parts supplied by reference TRBV12-5 and TRBJ2-3, is DARVTQTPRHKVTEMGQEVTMRCQPILGHNTVFWYRQTMMQGLELLAYFRNRAPLDDSGMPKDRFSAEMPDATLATLKIQPSEPRDSAVYFCASGLRLGPKDTQYFGPGTRLTVL.

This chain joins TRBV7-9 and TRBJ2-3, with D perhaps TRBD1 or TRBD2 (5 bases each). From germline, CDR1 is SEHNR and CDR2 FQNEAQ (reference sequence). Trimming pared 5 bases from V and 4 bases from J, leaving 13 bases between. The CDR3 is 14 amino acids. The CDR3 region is CASSHRGDSDTQYF. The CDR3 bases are TGTGCCAGCAGCCATAGAGGGGATTCAGATACGCAGTATTTT.

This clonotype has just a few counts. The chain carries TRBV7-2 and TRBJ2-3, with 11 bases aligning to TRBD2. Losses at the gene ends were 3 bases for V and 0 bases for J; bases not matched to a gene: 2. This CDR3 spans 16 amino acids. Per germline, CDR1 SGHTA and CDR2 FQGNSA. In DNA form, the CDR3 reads TGTGCCAGCAGCTTCGTAGCGGGAGGGAGCACAGATACGCAGTATTTT. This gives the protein CASSFVAGGSTDTQYF. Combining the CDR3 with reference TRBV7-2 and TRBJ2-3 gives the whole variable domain GAGVSQSPSNKVTEKGKDVELRCDPISGHTALYWYRQSLGQGLEFLIYFQGNSAPDKSGLPSDRFSAERTGGSVSTLTIQRTQQEDSAVYLCASSFVAGGSTDTQYFGPGTRLTVL.

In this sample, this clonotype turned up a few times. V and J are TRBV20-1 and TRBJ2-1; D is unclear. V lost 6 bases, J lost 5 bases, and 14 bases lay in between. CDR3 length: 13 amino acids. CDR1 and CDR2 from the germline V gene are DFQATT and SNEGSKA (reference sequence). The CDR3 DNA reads TGCAGTGCATTGGTAGGGTTCGACAATGAGCAGTTCTTC. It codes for CSALVGFDNEQFF.